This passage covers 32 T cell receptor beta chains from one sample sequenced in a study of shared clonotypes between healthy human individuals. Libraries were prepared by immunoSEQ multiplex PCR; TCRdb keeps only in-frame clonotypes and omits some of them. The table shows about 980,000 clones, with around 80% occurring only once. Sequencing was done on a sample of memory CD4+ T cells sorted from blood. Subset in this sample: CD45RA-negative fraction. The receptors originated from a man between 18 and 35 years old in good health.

The chain's CDR3 is CASSPRTGQETQYF. The DNA for the CDR3 is TGTGCCAGCAGCCCCCGGACGGGGCAAGAGACCCAGTACTTC. The rearrangement uses TRBV7-2 and TRBJ2-5; possibly TRBD2 for D (5 bases). Germline V gives CDR1 SGHTA, CDR2 FQGNSA. With 5 bases removed from V and 2 bases from J, the gap between germline ends came to 12 bases. The CDR3 extends over 14 amino acids.

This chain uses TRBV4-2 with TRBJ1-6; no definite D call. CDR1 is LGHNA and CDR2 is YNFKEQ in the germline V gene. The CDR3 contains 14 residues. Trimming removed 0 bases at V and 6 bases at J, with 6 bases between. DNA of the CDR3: TGTGCCAGCAGCCAAGAGGGTAGTAATTCACCCCTCCACTTT. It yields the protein CASSQEGSNSPLHF.

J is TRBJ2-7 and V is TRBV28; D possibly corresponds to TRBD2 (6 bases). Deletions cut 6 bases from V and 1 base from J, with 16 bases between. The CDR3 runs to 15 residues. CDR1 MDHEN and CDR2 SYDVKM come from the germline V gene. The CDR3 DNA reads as TGTGCCAGCAGGGTCGGGAGACTAGGGTCCTACGAGCAGTACTTC. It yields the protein CASRVGRLGSYEQYF.

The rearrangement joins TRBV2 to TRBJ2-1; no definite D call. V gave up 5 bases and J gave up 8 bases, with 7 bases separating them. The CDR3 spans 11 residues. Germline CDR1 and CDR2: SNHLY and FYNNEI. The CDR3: CASSFRDEQFF. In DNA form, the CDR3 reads TGTGCCAGCAGTTTTAGGGATGAGCAGTTCTTC. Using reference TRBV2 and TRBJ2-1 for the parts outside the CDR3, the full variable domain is EPEVTQTPSHQVTQMGQEVILRCVPISNHLYFYWYRQILGQKVEFLVSFYNNEISEKSEIFDDQFSVERPDGSNFTLKIRSTKLEDSAMYFCASSFRDEQFFGPGTRLTVL.

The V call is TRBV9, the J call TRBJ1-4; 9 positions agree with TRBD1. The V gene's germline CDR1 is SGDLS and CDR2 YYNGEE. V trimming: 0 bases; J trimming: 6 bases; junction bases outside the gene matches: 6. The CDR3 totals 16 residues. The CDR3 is CASSVGLGQGHEKLFF. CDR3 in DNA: TGTGCCAGCAGCGTAGGCCTGGGACAGGGTCATGAAAAACTGTTTTTT.

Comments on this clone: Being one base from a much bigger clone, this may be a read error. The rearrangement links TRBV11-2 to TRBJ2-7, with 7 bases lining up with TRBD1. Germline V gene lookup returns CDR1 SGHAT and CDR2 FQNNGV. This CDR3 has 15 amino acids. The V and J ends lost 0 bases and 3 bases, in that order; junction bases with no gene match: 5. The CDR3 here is CASSLEGQPNYEQYF. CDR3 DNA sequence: TGTGCCAGCAGCTTAGAGGGACAGCCCAACTACGAGCAGTACTTC. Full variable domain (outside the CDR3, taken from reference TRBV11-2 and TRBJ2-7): EAGVAQSPRYKIIEKRQSVAFWCNPISGHATLYWYQQILGQGPKLLIQFQNNGVVDDSQLPKDRFSAERLKGVDSTLKIQPAKLEDSAVYLCASSLEGQPNYEQYFGPGTRLTVT.

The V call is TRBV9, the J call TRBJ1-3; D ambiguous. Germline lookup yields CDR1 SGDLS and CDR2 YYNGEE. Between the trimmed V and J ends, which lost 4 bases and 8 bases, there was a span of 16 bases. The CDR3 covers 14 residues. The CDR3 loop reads CASSPRGGRDTIYF. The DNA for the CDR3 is TGTGCCAGCAGCCCACGAGGAGGGAGGGACACCATATATTTT.

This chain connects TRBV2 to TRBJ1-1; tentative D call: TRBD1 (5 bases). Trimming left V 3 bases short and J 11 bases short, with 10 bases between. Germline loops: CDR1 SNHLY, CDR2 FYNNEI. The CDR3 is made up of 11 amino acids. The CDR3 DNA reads TGTGCCAGCAGTGACAGGGTTGTGGCTTTCTTT. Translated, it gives CASSDRVVAFF.

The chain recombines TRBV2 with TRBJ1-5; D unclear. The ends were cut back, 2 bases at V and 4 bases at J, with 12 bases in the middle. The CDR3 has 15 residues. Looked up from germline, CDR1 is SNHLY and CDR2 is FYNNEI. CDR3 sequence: CASSERNSGNQPQHF. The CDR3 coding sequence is TGTGCCAGCAGTGAAAGGAACTCTGGGAATCAGCCCCAGCATTTT.

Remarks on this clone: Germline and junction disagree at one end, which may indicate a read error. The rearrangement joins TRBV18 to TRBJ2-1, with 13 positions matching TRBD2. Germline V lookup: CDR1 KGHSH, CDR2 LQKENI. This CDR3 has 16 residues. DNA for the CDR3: TGTGCCAGCTCATCACCGGGACTAGCGGGAATCGGTGAGCAGTTCTTC. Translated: CASSSPGLAGIGEQFF.

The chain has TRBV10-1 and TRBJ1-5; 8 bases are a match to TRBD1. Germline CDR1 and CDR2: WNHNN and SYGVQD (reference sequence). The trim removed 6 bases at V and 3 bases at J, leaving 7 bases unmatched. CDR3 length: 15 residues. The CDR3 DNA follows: TGCGCCAGCAGCGAGGGACAGGTCCACAATCAGCCCCAGCATTTT. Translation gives CASSEGQVHNQPQHF.

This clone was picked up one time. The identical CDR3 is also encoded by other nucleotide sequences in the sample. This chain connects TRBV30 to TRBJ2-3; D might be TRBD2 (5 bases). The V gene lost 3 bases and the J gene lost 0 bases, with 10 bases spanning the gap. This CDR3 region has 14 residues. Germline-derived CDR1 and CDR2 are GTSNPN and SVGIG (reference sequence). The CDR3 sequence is CAWSEGGSTDTQYF. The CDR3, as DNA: TGTGCCTGGAGCGAGGGTGGTAGCACAGATACGCAGTATTTT.

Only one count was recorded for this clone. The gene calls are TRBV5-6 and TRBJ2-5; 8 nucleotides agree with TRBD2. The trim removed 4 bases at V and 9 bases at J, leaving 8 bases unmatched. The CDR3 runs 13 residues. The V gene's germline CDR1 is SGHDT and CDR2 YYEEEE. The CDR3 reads CASSVPGGVSQYF. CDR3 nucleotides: TGTGCCAGCAGCGTACCCGGGGGGGTTTCCCAGTACTTC.

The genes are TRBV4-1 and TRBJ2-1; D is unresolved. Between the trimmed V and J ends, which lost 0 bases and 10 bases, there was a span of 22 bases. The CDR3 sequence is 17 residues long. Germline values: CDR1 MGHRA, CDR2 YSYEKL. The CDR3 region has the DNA TGCGCCAGCAGCCAAGATCGGTCCGTCGCGGAAGGACGGGAGCAGTTCTTC. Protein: CASSQDRSVAEGREQFF.

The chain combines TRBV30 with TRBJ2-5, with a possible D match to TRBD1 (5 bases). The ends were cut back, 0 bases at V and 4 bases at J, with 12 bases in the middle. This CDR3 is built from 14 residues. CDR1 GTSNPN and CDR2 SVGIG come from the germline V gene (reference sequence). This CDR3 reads CAWSVRRGVETQYF. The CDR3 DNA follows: TGTGCCTGGAGTGTACGAAGGGGCGTAGAGACCCAGTACTTC. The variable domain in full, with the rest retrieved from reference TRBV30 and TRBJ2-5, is SQTIHQWPATLVQPVGSPLSLECTVEGTSNPNLYWYRQAAGRGLQLLFYSVGIGQISSEVPQNLSASRPQDRQFILSSKKLLLSDSGFYLCAWSVRRGVETQYFGPGTRLLVL.

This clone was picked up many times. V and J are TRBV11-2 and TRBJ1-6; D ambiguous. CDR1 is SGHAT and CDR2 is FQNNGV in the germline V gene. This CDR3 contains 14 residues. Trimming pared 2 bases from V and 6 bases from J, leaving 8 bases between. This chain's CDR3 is CASSLIAVNSPLHF. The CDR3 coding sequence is TGTGCCAGCAGCTTAATCGCGGTTAATTCACCCCTCCACTTT.

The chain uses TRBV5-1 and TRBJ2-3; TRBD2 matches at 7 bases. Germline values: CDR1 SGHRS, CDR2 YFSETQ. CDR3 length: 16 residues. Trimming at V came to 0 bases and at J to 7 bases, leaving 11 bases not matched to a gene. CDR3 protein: CASSLAALAMYNTQYF. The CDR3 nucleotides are TGCGCCAGCAGCTTGGCCGCACTAGCGATGTACAATACGCAGTATTTT.

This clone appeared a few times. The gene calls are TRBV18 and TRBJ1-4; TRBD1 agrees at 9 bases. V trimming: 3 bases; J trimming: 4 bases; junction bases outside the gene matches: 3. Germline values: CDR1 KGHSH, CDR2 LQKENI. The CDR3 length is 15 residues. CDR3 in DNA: TGTGCCAGCTCACCCGAGGACAGGGGTAATGAAAAACTGTTTTTT. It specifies CASSPEDRGNEKLFF. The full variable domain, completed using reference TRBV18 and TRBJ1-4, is NAGVMQNPRHLVRRRGQEARLRCSPMKGHSHVYWYRQLPEEGLKFMVYLQKENIIDESGMPKERFSAEFPKEGPSILRIQQVVRGDSAAYFCASSPEDRGNEKLFFGSGTQLSVL.

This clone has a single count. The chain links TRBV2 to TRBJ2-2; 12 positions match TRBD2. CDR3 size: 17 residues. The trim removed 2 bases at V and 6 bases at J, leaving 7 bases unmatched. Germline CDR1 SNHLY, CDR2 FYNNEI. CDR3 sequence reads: CASSEPRTSGDSGELFF. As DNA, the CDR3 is TGTGCCAGCAGTGAACCCCGGACTAGCGGGGACTCCGGGGAGCTGTTTTTT.

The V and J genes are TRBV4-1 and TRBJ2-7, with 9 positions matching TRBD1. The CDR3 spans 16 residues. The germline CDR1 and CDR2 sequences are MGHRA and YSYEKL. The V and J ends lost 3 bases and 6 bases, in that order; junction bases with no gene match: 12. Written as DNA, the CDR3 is TGCGCCAGCAGCCATGCCGGGACAGGGAAGGTAGGCGAGCAGTACTTC. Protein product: CASSHAGTGKVGEQYF.

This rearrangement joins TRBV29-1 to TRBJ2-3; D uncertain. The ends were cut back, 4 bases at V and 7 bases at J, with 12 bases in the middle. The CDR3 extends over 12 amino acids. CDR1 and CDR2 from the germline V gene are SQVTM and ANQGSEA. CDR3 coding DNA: TGCAGCGTTGTTTTTGGATTGCATACGCAGTATTTT. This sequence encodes CSVVFGLHTQYF.

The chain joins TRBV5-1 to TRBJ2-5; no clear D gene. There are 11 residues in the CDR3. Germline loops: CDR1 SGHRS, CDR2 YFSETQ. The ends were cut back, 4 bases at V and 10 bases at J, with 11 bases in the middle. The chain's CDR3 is CASSLGPIQYF. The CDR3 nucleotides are TGCGCCAGCAGCCTCGGACCGATCCAGTACTTC.

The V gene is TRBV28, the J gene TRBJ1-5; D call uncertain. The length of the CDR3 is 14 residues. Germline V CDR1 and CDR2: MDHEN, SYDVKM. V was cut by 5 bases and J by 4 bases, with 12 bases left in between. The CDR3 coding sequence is TGTGCCAGCAGTACTCCATCATGGAATCAGCCCCAGCATTTT. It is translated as CASSTPSWNQPQHF.

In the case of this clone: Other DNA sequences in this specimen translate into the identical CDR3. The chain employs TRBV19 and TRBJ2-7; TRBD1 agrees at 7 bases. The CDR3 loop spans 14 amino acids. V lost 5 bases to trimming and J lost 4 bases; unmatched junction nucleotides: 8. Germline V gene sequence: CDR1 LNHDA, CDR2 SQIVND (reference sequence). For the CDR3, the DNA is TGTGCCAGTAGTTCAAGACAGGGCCGGTACGAGCAGTACTTC. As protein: CASSSRQGRYEQYF.

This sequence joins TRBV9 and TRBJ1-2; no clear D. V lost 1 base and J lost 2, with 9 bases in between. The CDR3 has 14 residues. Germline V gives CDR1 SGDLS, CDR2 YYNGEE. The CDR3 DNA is TGTGCCAGCAGCGTACTTCCGGGAAACTATGGCTACACCTTC. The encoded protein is CASSVLPGNYGYTF.

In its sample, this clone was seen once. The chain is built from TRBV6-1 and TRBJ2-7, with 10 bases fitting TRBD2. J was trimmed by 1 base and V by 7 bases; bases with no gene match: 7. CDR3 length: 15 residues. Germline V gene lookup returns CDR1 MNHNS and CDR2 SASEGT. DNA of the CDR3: TGTGCCAGCAAAGACCTAGCGGGGGATTCCTACGAGCAGTACTTC. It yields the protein CASKDLAGDSYEQYF.

Here the CDR3 DNA reads TGTGCTAGTGGTTTGGGACAGGGGGGTCAAGAGACCCAGTACTTC. This encodes CASGLGQGGQETQYF. V gene TRBV12-5 combines with J gene TRBJ2-5; 9 positions match TRBD1. The CDR3 has 15 residues. Per germline, CDR1 LGHNT and CDR2 FRNRAP. J gave up 2 bases and V 1 base, and 2 bases lay outside the gene matches.

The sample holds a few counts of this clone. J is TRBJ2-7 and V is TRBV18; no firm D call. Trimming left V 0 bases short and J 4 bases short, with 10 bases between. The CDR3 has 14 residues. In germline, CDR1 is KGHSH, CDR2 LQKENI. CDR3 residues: CASSPPPSPYEQYF. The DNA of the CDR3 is TGTGCCAGCTCACCACCCCCCAGTCCATACGAGCAGTACTTC.

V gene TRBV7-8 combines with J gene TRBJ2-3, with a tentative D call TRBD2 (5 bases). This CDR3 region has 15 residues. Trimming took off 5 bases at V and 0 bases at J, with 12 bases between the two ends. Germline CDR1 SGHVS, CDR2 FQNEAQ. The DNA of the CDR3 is TGTGCCAGCAGCATAACTAGTGCTAGCACAGATACGCAGTATTTT. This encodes CASSITSASTDTQYF.

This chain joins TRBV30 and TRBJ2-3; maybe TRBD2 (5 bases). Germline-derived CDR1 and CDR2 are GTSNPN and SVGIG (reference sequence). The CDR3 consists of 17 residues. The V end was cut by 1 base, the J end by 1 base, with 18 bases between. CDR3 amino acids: CAWSGLRKADRTDTQYF. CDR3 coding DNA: TGTGCCTGGAGTGGCTTACGGAAAGCGGATCGCACAGATACGCAGTATTTT.

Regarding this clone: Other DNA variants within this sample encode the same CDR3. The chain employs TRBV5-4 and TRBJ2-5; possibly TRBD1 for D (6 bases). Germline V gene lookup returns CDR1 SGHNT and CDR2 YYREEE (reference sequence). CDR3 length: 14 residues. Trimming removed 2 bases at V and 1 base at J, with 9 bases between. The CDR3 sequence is CASSLRTAQETQYF. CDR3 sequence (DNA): TGTGCCAGCAGCTTACGGACAGCCCAAGAGACCCAGTACTTC.

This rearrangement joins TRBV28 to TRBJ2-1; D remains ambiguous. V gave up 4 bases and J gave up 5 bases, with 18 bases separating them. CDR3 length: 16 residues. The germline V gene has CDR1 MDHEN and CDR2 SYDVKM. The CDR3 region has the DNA TGTGCCAGCAGTTCCCAAGGGCCCTTAAACCACAATGAGCAGTTCTTC. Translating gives CASSSQGPLNHNEQFF.